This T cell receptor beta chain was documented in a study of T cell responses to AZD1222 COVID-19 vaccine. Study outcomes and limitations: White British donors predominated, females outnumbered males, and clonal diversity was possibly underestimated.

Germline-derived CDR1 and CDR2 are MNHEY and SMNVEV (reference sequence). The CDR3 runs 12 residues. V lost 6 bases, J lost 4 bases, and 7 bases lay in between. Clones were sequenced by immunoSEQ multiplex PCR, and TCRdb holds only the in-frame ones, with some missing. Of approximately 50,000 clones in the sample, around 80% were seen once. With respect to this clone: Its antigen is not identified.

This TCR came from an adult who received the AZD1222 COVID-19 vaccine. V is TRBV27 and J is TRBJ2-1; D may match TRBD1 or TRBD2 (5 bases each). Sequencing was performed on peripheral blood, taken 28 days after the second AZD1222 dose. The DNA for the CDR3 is TGTGCCAGCAGGGGGGTGTACAATGAGCAGTTCTTC. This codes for CASRGVYNEQFF.